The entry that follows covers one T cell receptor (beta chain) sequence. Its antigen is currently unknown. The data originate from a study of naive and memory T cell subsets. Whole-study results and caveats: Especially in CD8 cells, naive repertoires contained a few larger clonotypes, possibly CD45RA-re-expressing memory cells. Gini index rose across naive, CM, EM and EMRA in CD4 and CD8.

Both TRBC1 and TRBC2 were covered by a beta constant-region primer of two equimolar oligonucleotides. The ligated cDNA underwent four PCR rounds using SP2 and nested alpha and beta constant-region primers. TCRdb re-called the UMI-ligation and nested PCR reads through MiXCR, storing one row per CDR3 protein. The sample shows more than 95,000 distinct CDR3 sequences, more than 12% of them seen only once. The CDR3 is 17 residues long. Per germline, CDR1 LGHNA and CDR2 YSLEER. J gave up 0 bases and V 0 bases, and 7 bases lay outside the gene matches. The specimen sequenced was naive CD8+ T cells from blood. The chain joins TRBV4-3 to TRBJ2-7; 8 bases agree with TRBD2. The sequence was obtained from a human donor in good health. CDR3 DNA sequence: TGCGCCAGCAGCCAAGAAAGACCGGGACTAGTCTCCTACGAGCAGTACTTC. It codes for CASSQERPGLVSYEQYF.